This T cell receptor (beta chain) was retrieved from a study of T-cell reconstitution after alpha-beta-depleted transplantation in children. Germline V CDR1 and CDR2: SEHNR, FQNEAQ (reference sequence). Trimming cost V 2 bases and J 4 bases, with 11 bases left between them. The CDR3 has 14 residues. The TCRbeta library incorporated unique molecular identifiers. TCRdb reanalysed the PCR reads using MiXCR and keeps one entry per CDR3 protein. The data contain tens of thousands of distinct CDR3 sequences, under 60% of them seen just once; the ten biggest clones take up 35% to 45%. Sequenced material: peripheral blood, taken before TCRalphabeta/CD19-depleted stem cell transplant. The sequence derives from a boy under two years old with SCID, due to receive a stem cell transplant. The chain carries TRBV7-9 and TRBJ1-2; D may be TRBD1 (6 bases). Here the CDR3 reads CASSLPGAGYGYTF. The CDR3 DNA follows: TGTGCCAGCAGCTTACCGGGGGCTGGCTATGGCTACACCTTC.